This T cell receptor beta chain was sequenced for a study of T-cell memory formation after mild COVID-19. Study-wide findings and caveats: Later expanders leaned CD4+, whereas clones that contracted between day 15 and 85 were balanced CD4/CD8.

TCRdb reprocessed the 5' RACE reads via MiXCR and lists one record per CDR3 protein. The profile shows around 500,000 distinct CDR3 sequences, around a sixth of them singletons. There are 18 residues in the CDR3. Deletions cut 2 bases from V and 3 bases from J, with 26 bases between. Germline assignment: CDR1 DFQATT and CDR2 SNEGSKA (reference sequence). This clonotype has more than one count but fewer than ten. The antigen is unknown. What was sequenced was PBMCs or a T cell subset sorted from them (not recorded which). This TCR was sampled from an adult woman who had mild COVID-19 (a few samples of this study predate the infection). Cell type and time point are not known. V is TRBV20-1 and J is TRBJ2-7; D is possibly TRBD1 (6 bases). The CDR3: CSARIPGQQGFLLYEQYF. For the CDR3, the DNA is TGCAGTGCTAGAATCCCCGGACAGCAGGGGTTTCTTCTCTACGAGCAGTACTTC.